The next 28 T cell receptor beta chains were all read from a single sample in a study of regulatory T cells in long-lasting Graves disease. CDR3 regions were amplified by Arm-PCR using iRepertoire HTBI primers to build TCR beta libraries. TCRdb fed the multiplex PCR reads into MiXCR, producing one record per CDR3 protein. The sample has about 500,000 distinct CDR3 sequences, about a sixth seen once; the top ten hold 12%. As for time point: newly diagnosed GD, antithyroid drugs for less than 3 months. Following extraction of RNA from PBMCs, that RNA was used to make the TCR library. Another study also made use of these data, one on T cells in Graves' hyperthyroidism and ophthalmopathy.

Sequencing used peripheral blood mononuclear cells (PBMCs), obtained at new diagnosis, from a patient treated with antithyroid drugs. These receptors all come from a man aged 35 to 55 with Graves disease.

This clonotype occurred many times. V and J are TRBV28 and TRBJ2-4, with a weak D call TRBD1 (6 bases). Trimming took off 10 bases at V and 4 bases at J, with 26 bases between the two ends. Germline V gene sequence: CDR1 MDHEN, CDR2 SYDVKM. This CDR3 has 17 amino acids. The CDR3 sequence: CAISPPDPGHTKNIQYF. The CDR3 region has the DNA TGTGCCATCTCTCCCCCAGATCCGGGACACACAAAAAACATTCAGTACTTC.

This clonotype was detected only a few times. The chain combines TRBV25-1 with TRBJ1-1; D ambiguous. Germline V CDR1 and CDR2: MGHDK, SYGVNS. The CDR3 extends over 14 amino acids. V was trimmed by 1 base and J by 2 bases, leaving 8 bases between them. The CDR3 region has the DNA TGTGCCAGCAGTGAATCTTGGGGAAACACTGAAGCTTTCTTT. Translating gives CASSESWGNTEAFF. Looking up the rest from reference TRBV25-1 and TRBJ1-1 gives the full variable domain: EADIYQTPRYLVIGTGKKITLECSQTMGHDKMYWYQQDPGMELHLIHYSYGVNSTEKGDLSSESTVSRIRTEHFPLTLESARPSHTSQYLCASSESWGNTEAFFGQGTRLTVV.

In this sample, this clonotype turned up many times. The genes are TRBV6-2 or TRBV6-3 and TRBJ1-5; D call uncertain. This CDR3 comprises 12 residues. V shed 4 bases and J shed 9 bases, with 10 bases lying between them. The germline gives CDR1 MNHEY, CDR2 SVGEGT. The CDR3 nucleotides are TGTGCCAGCAGTTCTGGATCCCGGCCCCAGCATTTT. Its protein product is CASSSGSRPQHF.

This clonotype was detected a few times. The chain is built from TRBV12-3 or TRBV12-4 and TRBJ2-7; tentative D call: TRBD1 (6 bases). The CDR3 loop spans 14 amino acids. V lost 8 bases to trimming and J lost 5 bases, with 19 bases between them. This chain's CDR3 is CASQGGSGVHEQYF. CDR3 nucleotide sequence: TGTGCCAGCCAAGGGGGATCAGGGGTCCACGAGCAGTACTTC.

Only a few counts were recorded for this clonotype. The rearrangement uses TRBV28 and TRBJ2-7, with D hard to call. Germline loops: CDR1 MDHEN, CDR2 SYDVKM. V was trimmed by 5 bases and J by 3 bases, leaving 8 bases between them. CDR3 length equals 12 residues. CDR3 in DNA: TGTGCCAGCAGTGGCTACAACTACGAGCAGTACTTC. This gives the protein CASSGYNYEQYF.

This clonotype has at least ten counts. The rearrangement links TRBV11-2 to TRBJ1-2, with TRBD1 as a possible D gene (5 bases). CDR1 and CDR2 from the germline V gene are SGHAT and FQNNGV. The V gene lost 1 base and the J gene lost 6 bases, with 9 bases spanning the gap. The CDR3 length is 13 residues. This chain's CDR3 is CASSLGLGDGYTF. In DNA, the CDR3 is TGTGCCAGCAGCTTAGGTTTGGGGGATGGCTACACCTTC.

The table lists this clonotype with a few counts. This chain links TRBV19 with TRBJ1-1; no firm D call. V lost 4 bases to trimming and J lost 1 base, with 13 bases between them. CDR1 is LNHDA and CDR2 is SQIVND in the germline V gene (reference sequence). CDR3 size: 15 residues. The CDR3 sequence is CASSTHTGKNTEAFF. The CDR3 coding sequence is TGTGCCAGTAGTACTCACACGGGGAAGAACACTGAAGCTTTCTTT.

This clonotype was counted ten times or more. The chain couples TRBV2 to TRBJ1-1; possibly TRBD1 for D (5 bases). Between the trimmed V and J ends, which lost 6 bases and 4 bases, there was a span of 15 bases. Germline V gives CDR1 SNHLY, CDR2 FYNNEI. The CDR3 sequence is 14 residues long. CDR3 sequence (DNA): TGTGCCAGCAGCCGGAGAGGGGCAGTCACTGAAGCTTTCTTT. Protein sequence: CASSRRGAVTEAFF.

The chain links TRBV29-1 to TRBJ2-1, with D uncertain. V was clipped by 2 bases and J by 9 bases, with 8 bases between them. This CDR3 comprises 11 residues. Germline loops: CDR1 SQVTM, CDR2 ANQGSEA. CDR3: CSVELGGEQFF. CDR3 bases: TGCAGCGTTGAACTGGGCGGTGAGCAGTTCTTC.

The chain joins TRBV5-1 to TRBJ2-5; D is undetermined. The CDR3 sequence is 14 residues long. Germline loops: CDR1 SGHRS, CDR2 YFSETQ. Trimming shortened V by 0 bases and J by 2 bases, and 8 bases separated the two germline ends. CDR3 sequence: CASSLESPQETQYF. The CDR3 region has the DNA TGCGCCAGCAGCTTGGAGTCTCCTCAAGAGACCCAGTACTTC.

A word on this clonotype: A much more abundant neighbour one base away suggests this may be a read error. It is likely a read error, because the conserved phenylalanine at the end of the CDR3 is missing. The V and J genes are TRBV29-1 and TRBJ2-7; no clear D. The length of the CDR3 is 15 residues. CDR1 is SQVTM and CDR2 is ANQGSEA in the germline V gene. Trimming left V 5 bases short and J 6 bases short, with 23 bases between. CDR3 in DNA: TGCAGCGTTTCCGGGTGGGGTCCGGTCCCCTTCGAGCAGTACCTC. Its translation: CSVSGWGPVPFEQYL.

This clonotype was counted at least ten times. The V and J genes are TRBV5-1 and TRBJ1-5, with a weak D call TRBD1 (6 bases). The CDR3 is made up of 15 amino acids. The ends were cut back, 3 bases at V and 4 bases at J, with 14 bases in the middle. Germline V lookup: CDR1 SGHRS, CDR2 YFSETQ. CDR3 DNA sequence: TGCGCCAGCAGCTCGATTACAGGGACAAATCAGCCCCAGCATTTT. Its translation is CASSSITGTNQPQHF.

This chain joins TRBV6-5 and TRBJ2-6; D is undetermined. The CDR3 is 16 residues long. V lost 0 bases and J 2 bases, leaving 8 bases between the germline ends. The germline V gene encodes CDR1 MNHEY and CDR2 SVGAGI. The chain's CDR3 is CASSYSRFPGANVLTF. In nucleotides, the CDR3 is TGTGCCAGCAGTTACTCACGGTTCCCTGGGGCCAACGTCCTGACTTTC.

This clonotype was seen once. A single base separates this from a much larger clone, so it may be a read error. This chain uses TRBV7-8 with TRBJ2-7; 10 bases match TRBD1. J lost 7 bases, V lost 1 base, and 7 bases had no gene match. CDR3 length: 15 residues. CDR1 and CDR2 from the germline V gene are SGHVS and FQNEAQ. CDR3 region: CASSLGTGGLNEQYF. CDR3 coding DNA: TGTGCCAGCAGCTTAGGGACAGGGGGTTTAAATGAGCAGTACTTC.

Note on this clonotype: Being one base from a much bigger clone, this may be a read error. The CDR3 nucleotides are TGTGCCAGCAGTGAGGGGCACCCAGGGGCGGATACGCAGTATTTT. Translated: CASSEGHPGADTQYF. The chain couples TRBV6-2 or TRBV6-3 to TRBJ2-3; D is perhaps TRBD1 (6 bases). The CDR3 contains 15 residues. Trimming cost V 5 bases and J 6 bases, with 18 bases left between them. Germline-derived CDR1 and CDR2 are MNHEY and SVGEGT.

This clonotype was counted at least ten times. The chain carries TRBV7-9 and TRBJ2-1; D perhaps matches TRBD2 (6 bases). Per germline, CDR1 SEHNR and CDR2 FQNEAQ (reference sequence). The V gene lost 4 bases and the J gene lost 6 bases, with 10 bases spanning the gap. The CDR3 runs 13 residues. In nucleotides, the CDR3 is TGTGCCAGCAGCTCGGACTATCTCAATGAGCAGTTCTTC. Its translation is CASSSDYLNEQFF.

This clonotype has more than one count but fewer than ten. V gene TRBV7-2 combines with J gene TRBJ2-2; TRBD2 might be the D (6 bases). Germline CDR1 SGHTA, CDR2 FQGNSA. The CDR3 spans 17 residues. Trimming left V 5 bases short and J 2 bases short, with 18 bases between. The CDR3 bases are TGTGCCAGCAGCCCACGAGGTGGCGGGGAAAACACCGGGGAGCTGTTTTTT. It translates to CASSPRGGGENTGELFF.

This clonotype was counted at least ten times. J is TRBJ2-4 and V is TRBV2; weak D call: TRBD1 (6 bases). Germline V gene sequence: CDR1 SNHLY, CDR2 FYNNEI. The germline V and J ends were trimmed by 5 bases and 6 bases, with 14 bases remaining between them. The CDR3 runs 14 residues. The CDR3, as DNA: TGTGCCAGCAGTCCACAGGGTTCCTTAAACATTCAGTACTTC. Protein product: CASSPQGSLNIQYF.

The chain combines TRBV20-1 with TRBJ1-5, with 9 bases that match TRBD1. This CDR3 region has 16 residues. V lost 1 base and J lost 3; bases outside the gene matches: 7. CDR1 is DFQATT and CDR2 is SNEGSKA in the germline V gene (reference sequence). DNA of the CDR3: TGCAGTGCTAGAGTACCGGGACAGGGATACAATCAGCCCCAGCATTTT. Its translation: CSARVPGQGYNQPQHF.

This clonotype showed up many times. The chain joins TRBV5-8 to TRBJ2-7, with a possible D match to TRBD1 (5 bases). CDR3 length: 13 amino acids. V lost 7 bases and J 4 bases, leaving 15 bases between the germline ends. Per germline, CDR1 SGHTS and CDR2 YDEGEE. The CDR3 protein is CASPPKGFYEQYF. CDR3 sequence (DNA): TGTGCCAGCCCTCCAAAGGGGTTTTACGAGCAGTACTTC.

At least ten counts were recorded for this clonotype. This sequence joins TRBV11-2 and TRBJ2-7, with D tentatively TRBD1 (6 bases). Germline-derived CDR1 and CDR2 are SGHAT and FQNNGV. The CDR3 loop spans 15 amino acids. Trimming left V 2 bases short and J 2 bases short, with 13 bases between. The CDR3 here is CASSLRAGAPYEQYF. The CDR3 nucleotides read TGTGCCAGCAGCTTAAGGGCAGGGGCCCCCTACGAGCAGTACTTC. Filled out from reference TRBV11-2 and TRBJ2-7, the complete variable domain reads EAGVAQSPRYKIIEKRQSVAFWCNPISGHATLYWYQQILGQGPKLLIQFQNNGVVDDSQLPKDRFSAERLKGVDSTLKIQPAKLEDSAVYLCASSLRAGAPYEQYFGPGTRLTVT.

This clonotype appeared many times. This chain links TRBV11-1 with TRBJ1-1; D is possibly TRBD1 (6 bases). The CDR3 runs to 14 residues. V gave up 5 bases and J gave up 9 bases, with 19 bases separating them. Germline V lookup: CDR1 SGHAT, CDR2 FQDESV (reference sequence). CDR3 DNA: TGTGCCAGCAGCCCCCGACAGGACAGCATACAAGCTTTCTTT. This encodes CASSPRQDSIQAFF. The complete variable domain, with remaining parts taken from reference TRBV11-1 and TRBJ1-1, reads EAEVAQSPRYKITEKSQAVAFWCDPISGHATLYWYRQILGQGPELLVQFQDESVVDDSQLPKDRFSAERLKGVDSTLKIQPAELGDSAMYLCASSPRQDSIQAFFGQGTRLTVV.

The table lists this clonotype with many counts. The V call is TRBV6-1, the J call TRBJ2-1, with D tentatively TRBD2 (7 bases). The germline V gene has CDR1 MNHNS and CDR2 SASEGT. The CDR3 consists of 17 residues. Trimming left V 5 bases short and J 2 bases short, with 19 bases between. This CDR3 reads CASSREAGAAAYNEQFF. CDR3 in DNA: TGTGCCAGCAGTCGGGAGGCAGGGGCCGCTGCCTACAATGAGCAGTTCTTC.

This clonotype was seen at least ten times. The V call is TRBV14, the J call TRBJ2-7; 9 bases map to TRBD2. The CDR3 runs 14 residues. Germline trimming cut 4 bases from V and 5 bases from J; bases unmatched to any gene: 6. The germline CDR1 and CDR2 sequences are SGHDN and FVKESK. CDR3: CASSPLGGRDEQYF. CDR3 coding DNA: TGTGCCAGCAGCCCCTTGGGCGGGAGGGACGAGCAGTACTTC.

This clonotype has ten or more counts. The gene calls are TRBV7-6 and TRBJ2-7; 10 bases line up with TRBD1. Germline trimming cut 5 bases from V and 7 bases from J; bases unmatched to any gene: 11. Germline-derived CDR1 and CDR2 are SGHVS and FNYEAQ. The CDR3 loop spans 15 amino acids. Here the CDR3 reads CASSPRTGGREEQYF. The CDR3 DNA follows: TGTGCCAGCAGCCCGAGGACAGGGGGACGGGAAGAGCAGTACTTC.

The rearrangement joins TRBV5-6 to TRBJ2-2, with D possibly being TRBD2 (6 bases). The germline V and J ends were trimmed by 1 base and 4 bases, with 14 bases remaining between them. Germline V CDR1 and CDR2: SGHDT, YYEEEE. The CDR3 spans 16 residues. Written as DNA, the CDR3 is TGTGCCAGCAGCTTGATAGCGGAAGGGCGCACCGGGGAGCTGTTTTTT. Translation gives CASSLIAEGRTGELFF.

Many counts were recorded for this clonotype. The V and J genes are TRBV7-3 and TRBJ2-3; 9 bases match TRBD1. J gave up 2 bases and V 4 bases, and 4 bases lay outside the gene matches. The germline gives CDR1 SGHTA, CDR2 FQGTGA. The CDR3 has 15 residues. CDR3 residues: CASSYRGQDTDTQYF. CDR3 nucleotides: TGTGCCAGCAGCTACAGGGGGCAGGACACAGATACGCAGTATTTT.

There are many counts of this clonotype. This chain joins TRBV28 and TRBJ2-3, with D possibly being TRBD2 (5 bases). This CDR3 region has 19 residues. Per the germline V gene, CDR1 is MDHEN and CDR2 is SYDVKM. V lost 6 bases and J 5 bases, leaving 30 bases between the germline ends. The CDR3 region is CASSSPVLKVQRQKDTQYF. The CDR3 coding sequence is TGTGCCAGCAGCTCCCCCGTTTTGAAAGTACAGCGGCAAAAAGATACGCAGTATTTT.